This TCR beta chain appears in the sequencing data of a study of cytomegalovirus exposure and HLA in healthy donors (dated by TCRdb to the late 2010s). Background on the whole study: A later analysis indicated that the 95 to 150 validation repertoires were generated on the platform also employed for the roughly 730 repertoires of the first cohort. The study aimed to test whether signatures of past pathogen exposure could be identified by cataloging public T cell receptors. Along with the roughly 710-subject first cohort, a separate validation cohort of over a hundred different subjects was used. To predict cytomegalovirus infection status, the study brought together high-throughput TCR immunosequencing, statistical association of individual TCRs with disease status, and machine learning. Findings and caveats that apply to the study as a whole: The classifier was reported to diagnose cytomegalovirus status with high specificity and sensitivity in both the original and validation cohorts. The study gave a list of more than 150 TCR beta chains associated with cytomegalovirus. A few of the identified cytomegalovirus-associated TCR beta chains were confirmed in vitro to be specific for cytomegalovirus antigens. The authors suggested that the approach could potentially be generalized to other disease states and immunological phenotypes. While some public TCRs were present in many individuals, most TCR sequences turned up only very rarely across donors. Subsequent analysis determined that TCRs grouped into clusters in the first cohort also showed a tendency toward co-occurrence across the 120 or so validation repertoires, and 85% to 95% of cluster scores exceeded 0. A later analysis lacked HLA typing for the validation cohort, so it scored co-occurrence in that cohort across all 120 or so repertoires.

About this clone itself: No antigen is known for it. It has no much larger one-base neighbor in the sample; base qualities were not kept.

CDR1 and CDR2, per the germline V gene, are SQVTM and ANQGSEA. From the cysteine through the phenylalanine, the CDR3 covers 13 amino acids. The CDR3 DNA has 39 bases and is translated from base 1. Unmatched junction bases come to 7, with V trimmed by 5 bases and J by 9 bases. The library relied on the immunoSEQ multiplex PCR assay. On the study's bioinformatics: A statistical classification framework was developed to diagnose cytomegalovirus status using the catalog of TCR beta chain sequences. TCRdb provides this immuneACCESS table in a form limited to in-frame rearrangements. Some clones are lacking; in checked studies, under half of them reflect an unresolved V gene, and why the rest are absent is not known. D and trimming were read from the DNA, whereas the V and J calls and clone size are those reported in that table. The sample contains about 86,000 clones, about 92% of them found a single time. Clones ranked in the top ten supply about 0.7% of the sample.

Donors formed part of the validation cohort, which comprised about 130 subjects and was distinct from the first cohort of 666 subjects. The V and J segments used are TRBV29-1 and TRBJ2-1, and TRBD2 aligns with 10 junction nucleotides. The receptor's source is a man between 18 and 29 years old in good health and CMV-seronegative. Sequencing was carried out using PBMCs. The CDR3 amino acid sequence is: CSVTSGRAVEQFF. The DNA sequence is as follows: TGCAGCGTTACAAGCGGGAGGGCTGTTGAGCAGTTCTTC.